The rows below give T cell receptor beta chains drawn from one sample of a study of control samples from healthy donors and cancer patients. The assay was immunoSEQ multiplex PCR, and TCRdb's table has in-frame clones only and misses some. This sample has 85,000 to 90,000 clones, with around nine tenths found just once. The sequencing sample was made of blood. Receptors originate from a young man in good health. The CDR3 runs from the conserved cysteine through the conserved F or W. The D gene is left open where the match is weak. The size entry is marked missing in some rows and otherwise reads once, few, many or a size class.

d_gene: TRBD1; v_gene: TRBV6-4; abundance: NA; j_gene: TRBJ1-5; CDR3nt: TGTGCCAGCACCGGGACAGGAATGGGTAATCAGCCCCAGCATTTT; CDR3aa: CASTGTGMGNQPQHF
d_gene: TRBD1; v_gene: TRBV27; abundance: NA; j_gene: TRBJ2-1; CDR3nt: TGTGCCAGCAGTTTATCAACAGGGGGCGAATACAATGAGCAGTTCTTC; CDR3aa: CASSLSTGGEYNEQFF
d_gene: NA; v_gene: TRBV30; abundance: NA; j_gene: TRBJ1-4; CDR3nt: TGTGCCTGGAGTGTACTCCGGGAAAAACTGTTTTTT; CDR3aa: CAWSVLREKLFF
d_gene: NA; v_gene: TRBV9; abundance: NA; j_gene: TRBJ2-3; CDR3nt: TGTGCCAGCAGCGCTCGTGAGGGGGGGGCCAGGACAGCAGATACGCAGTATTTT; CDR3aa: CASSAREGGARTADTQYF
d_gene: NA; v_gene: TRBV27; abundance: NA; j_gene: TRBJ1-1; CDR3nt: TGTGCCAGCAGTTTACCGGGGGCAGGGAACACTGAAGCTTTCTTT; CDR3aa: CASSLPGAGNTEAFF
d_gene: TRBD1; v_gene: TRBV5-1; abundance: NA; j_gene: TRBJ1-6; CDR3nt: TGCGCCAGCAGCTACCTGCAGGGGGCGAATTCACCCCTCCACTTT; CDR3aa: CASSYLQGANSPLHF
d_gene: NA; v_gene: TRBV6-6; abundance: once; j_gene: TRBJ1-4; CDR3nt: TGTGCCAGCAGTATTGGCAGCCACAATGAAAAACTGTTTTTT; CDR3aa: CASSIGSHNEKLFF
d_gene: TRBD2; v_gene: TRBV11-2; abundance: once; j_gene: TRBJ2-2; CDR3nt: TGTGCCAGCAGCCGGGAGGCGAACACCGGGGAGCTGTTTTTT; CDR3aa: CASSREANTGELFF
d_gene: NA; v_gene: TRBV18; abundance: NA; j_gene: TRBJ1-5; CDR3nt: TGTGCCAGCTCATCGGACAACAATCAGCCCCAGCATTTT; CDR3aa: CASSSDNNQPQHF
d_gene: TRBD2; v_gene: TRBV7-2; abundance: NA; j_gene: TRBJ2-1; CDR3nt: TGTGCCAGCAGGTTAGCGGGGAGCTCCTACAATGAGCAGTTCTTC; CDR3aa: CASRLAGSSYNEQFF
d_gene: NA; v_gene: TRBV2; abundance: once; j_gene: TRBJ1-5; CDR3nt: TGTGCCAGCAGTGCCCTGGTACTTAATCAGCCCCAGCATTTT; CDR3aa: CASSALVLNQPQHF
d_gene: NA; v_gene: TRBV5-6; abundance: NA; j_gene: TRBJ2-1; CDR3nt: TGTGCCAGCAGCTTGGACCTGGCTCTTGAGCAGTTCTTC; CDR3aa: CASSLDLALEQFF
d_gene: TRBD1; v_gene: TRBV2; abundance: once; j_gene: TRBJ2-7; CDR3nt: TGTGCCAGCAGTGTGGGACAGGATGGCGAGCAGTACTTC; CDR3aa: CASSVGQDGEQYF